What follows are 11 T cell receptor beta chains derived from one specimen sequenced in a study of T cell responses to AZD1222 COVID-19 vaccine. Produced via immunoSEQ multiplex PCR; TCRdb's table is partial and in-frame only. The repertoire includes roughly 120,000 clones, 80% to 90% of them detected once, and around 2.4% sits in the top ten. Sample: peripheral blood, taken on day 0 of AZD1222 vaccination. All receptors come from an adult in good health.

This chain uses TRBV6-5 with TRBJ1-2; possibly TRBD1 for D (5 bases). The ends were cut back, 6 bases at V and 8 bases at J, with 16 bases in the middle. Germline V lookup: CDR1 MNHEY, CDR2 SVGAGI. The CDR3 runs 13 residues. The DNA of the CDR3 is TGTGCCAGCAGCCCATCGGGGGACGGCGGCTACACCTTC. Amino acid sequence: CASSPSGDGGYTF.

CDR3 loop: CASSPQKVGASTDTQYF. The CDR3 DNA follows: TGTGCCAGCAGCCCACAAAAAGTAGGGGCTAGCACAGATACGCAGTATTTT. This chain connects TRBV7-2 to TRBJ2-3, with a possible D match to TRBD1 (5 bases). The CDR3 runs to 17 residues. Trimming removed 5 bases from V and 0 bases from J, with 18 bases in between. The germline CDR1 and CDR2 sequences are SGHTA and FQGNSA.

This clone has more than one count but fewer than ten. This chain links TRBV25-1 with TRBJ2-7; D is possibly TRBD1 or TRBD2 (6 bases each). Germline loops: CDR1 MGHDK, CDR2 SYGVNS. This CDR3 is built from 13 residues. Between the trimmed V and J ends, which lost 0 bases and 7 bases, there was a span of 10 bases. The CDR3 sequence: CASSEYGGWEQYF. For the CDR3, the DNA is TGTGCCAGCAGTGAATACGGGGGCTGGGAGCAGTACTTC.

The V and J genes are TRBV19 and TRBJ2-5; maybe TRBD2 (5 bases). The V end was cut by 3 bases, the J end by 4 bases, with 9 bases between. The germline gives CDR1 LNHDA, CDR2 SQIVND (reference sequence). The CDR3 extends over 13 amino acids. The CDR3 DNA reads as TGTGCCAGTAGTATGAGGGTTGGAGAGACCCAGTACTTC. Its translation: CASSMRVGETQYF. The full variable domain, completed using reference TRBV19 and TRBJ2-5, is DGGITQSPKYLFRKEGQNVTLSCEQNLNHDAMYWYRQDPGQGLRLIYYSQIVNDFQKGDIAEGYSVSREKKESFPLTVTSAQKNPTAFYLCASSMRVGETQYFGPGTRLLVL.

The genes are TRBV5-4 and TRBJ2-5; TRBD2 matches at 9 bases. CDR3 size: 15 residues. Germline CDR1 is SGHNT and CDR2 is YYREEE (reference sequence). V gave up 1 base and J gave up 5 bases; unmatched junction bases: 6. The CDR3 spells CASSLSAGGWETQYF. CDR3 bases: TGTGCCAGCAGCTTGTCGGCGGGAGGGTGGGAGACCCAGTACTTC.

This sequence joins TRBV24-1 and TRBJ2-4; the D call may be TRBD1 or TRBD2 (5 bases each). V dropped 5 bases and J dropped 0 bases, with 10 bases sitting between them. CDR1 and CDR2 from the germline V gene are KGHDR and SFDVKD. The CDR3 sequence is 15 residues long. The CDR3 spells CATSGGVEAKNIQYF. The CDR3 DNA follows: TGTGCCACCAGTGGAGGGGTTGAAGCCAAAAACATTCAGTACTTC.

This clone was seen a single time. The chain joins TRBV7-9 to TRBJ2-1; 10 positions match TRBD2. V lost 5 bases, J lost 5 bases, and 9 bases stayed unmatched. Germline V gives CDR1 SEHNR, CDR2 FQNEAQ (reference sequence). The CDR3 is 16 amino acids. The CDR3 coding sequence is TGTGCCAGCAGCGCCCCTAGCGGGAGAGAACACAATGAGCAGTTCTTC. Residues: CASSAPSGREHNEQFF.

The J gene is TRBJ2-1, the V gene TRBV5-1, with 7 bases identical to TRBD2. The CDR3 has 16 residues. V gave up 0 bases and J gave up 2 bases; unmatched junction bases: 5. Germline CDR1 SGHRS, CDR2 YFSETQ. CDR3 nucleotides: TGCGCCAGCAGCTTGGGAGTCGGGAGGCCCTACAATGAGCAGTTCTTC. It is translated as CASSLGVGRPYNEQFF.

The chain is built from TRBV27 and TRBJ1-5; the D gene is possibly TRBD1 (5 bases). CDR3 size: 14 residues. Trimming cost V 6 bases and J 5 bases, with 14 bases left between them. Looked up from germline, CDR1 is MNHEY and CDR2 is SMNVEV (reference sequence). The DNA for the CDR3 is TGTGCCAGCAGCCCGTGGAGGGGTGATCAGCCCCAGCATTTT. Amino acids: CASSPWRGDQPQHF.

DNA of the CDR3: TGCGCCAGCAGCACACTACAGGGGGCAACAGATACGCAGTATTTT. Translating gives CASSTLQGATDTQYF. V is TRBV5-1 and J is TRBJ2-3; 9 bases agree with TRBD1. CDR3 size: 15 residues. V lost 4 bases, J lost 3 bases, and 6 bases stayed unmatched. Germline CDR1 SGHRS, CDR2 YFSETQ.

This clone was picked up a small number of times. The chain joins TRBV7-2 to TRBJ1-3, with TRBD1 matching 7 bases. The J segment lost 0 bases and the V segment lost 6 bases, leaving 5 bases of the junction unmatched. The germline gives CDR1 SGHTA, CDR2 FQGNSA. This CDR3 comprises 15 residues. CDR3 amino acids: CASSRDRSSGNTIYF. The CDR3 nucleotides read TGTGCCAGCAGTCGGGACAGAAGCTCTGGAAACACCATATATTTT.